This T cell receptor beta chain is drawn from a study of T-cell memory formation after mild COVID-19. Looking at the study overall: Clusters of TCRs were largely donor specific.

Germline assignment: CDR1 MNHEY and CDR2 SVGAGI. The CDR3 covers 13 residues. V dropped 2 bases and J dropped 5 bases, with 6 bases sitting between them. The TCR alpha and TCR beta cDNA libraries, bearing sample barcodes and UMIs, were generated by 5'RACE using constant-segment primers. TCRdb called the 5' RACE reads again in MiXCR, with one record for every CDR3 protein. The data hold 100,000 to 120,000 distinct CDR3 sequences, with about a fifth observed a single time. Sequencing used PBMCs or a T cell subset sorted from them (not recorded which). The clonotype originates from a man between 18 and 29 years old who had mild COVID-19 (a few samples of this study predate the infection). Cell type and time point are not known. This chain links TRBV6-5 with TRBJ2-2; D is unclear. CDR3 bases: TGTGCCAGCAGTTACCCGAGGACCGGGGAGCTGTTTTTT. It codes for CASSYPRTGELFF.